This passage covers 6 T cell receptor beta chains from one sample sequenced in a study of blood T cell repertoires in COVID-19. Measured with immunoSEQ multiplex PCR; TCRdb has only the in-frame clones, and not every one. Here the sample spans more than 300,000 clones, roughly 90% being singletons. The material sequenced was peripheral blood. These receptors all stem from an older woman with COVID-19, enrolled during active disease.

About this clone itself: This specimen includes other DNA sequences encoding the same CDR3. This chain connects TRBV28 to TRBJ1-1, with 8 bases fitting TRBD1. The CDR3 totals 14 residues. V lost 4 bases, J lost 2 bases, and 3 bases stayed unmatched. CDR1 MDHEN and CDR2 SYDVKM come from the germline V gene. The CDR3 DNA is TGTGCCAGCAGTTCGCAGGGGGCAAACACTGAAGCTTTCTTT. This translates into CASSSQGANTEAFF.

This chain uses TRBV6-2 or TRBV6-3 with TRBJ1-6, with D possibly matching TRBD1 (5 bases). V shed 5 bases and J shed 7 bases, with 12 bases lying between them. This CDR3 spans 14 amino acids. CDR1 is MNHEY, CDR2 SVGEGT, per germline. The CDR3 coding sequence is TGTGCCAGCAGTGGAGACAGTAGGAATTCACCCCTCCACTTT. Translating it yields CASSGDSRNSPLHF.

In DNA form, the CDR3 reads TGTGCCAGCAGCCCGACTAGCGGGGCGGGGGAGACCCAGTACTTC. Its translation is CASSPTSGAGETQYF. V usage is TRBV7-2 and J usage is TRBJ2-5, with 11 bases lining up with TRBD2. Looked up from germline, CDR1 is SGHTA and CDR2 is FQGNSA. J gave up 5 bases and V 5 bases, and 7 bases lay outside the gene matches. This CDR3 is 15 amino acids long.

The chain links TRBV6-5 to TRBJ2-7, with TRBD1 matching over 7 bases. V was clipped by 2 bases and J by 6 bases; unmatched bases: 7. CDR3 size: 14 residues. Germline V CDR1 and CDR2: MNHEY, SVGAGI. CDR3 nucleotide sequence: TGTGCCAGCAGTTACCCTGACAGGGTCGGCGAGCAGTACTTC. As protein: CASSYPDRVGEQYF.

The gene calls are TRBV12-3 or TRBV12-4 and TRBJ2-7; weak D call: TRBD1 (5 bases). V was pared by 4 bases and J by 1 base, with 8 bases between. There are 13 residues in the CDR3. The CDR3 region is CASSSPGSYEQYF. The CDR3 DNA is TGTGCCAGCAGTTCCCCAGGGTCCTACGAGCAGTACTTC.

The rearrangement uses TRBV3-1 (or the pseudogene TRBV3-2) and TRBJ2-5, with D perhaps TRBD1 (5 bases). The ends were cut back, 6 bases at V and 4 bases at J, with 18 bases in the middle. CDR1 LGHDT and CDR2 YNNKEL come from the germline V gene (reference sequence). The CDR3 totals 15 residues. The CDR3: CASRRMDMAGETQYF. DNA for the CDR3: TGTGCCAGCAGACGAATGGACATGGCAGGAGAGACCCAGTACTTC.